There are a few counts of the clone carrying this TCR beta chain. MiXCR was run by TCRdb on the 5' RACE reads, yielding one entry per CDR3 protein. This table holds around 530,000 distinct CDR3 sequences, about 16% found once. The sample comes from a study of identical twins. This CDR3 has 15 residues. V lost 7 bases, J lost 0 bases, and 10 bases lay in between. The data also belong to a second study, concerning yellow fever vaccine responses in identical twins.

This TCR was sampled from a woman between 18 and 30 years old in good health. Input material: CD4+ T cells sorted from blood. This chain uses TRBV12-3 or TRBV12-4 with TRBJ2-6; D gene ambiguous. CDR3 bases: TGTGCCAGCAACAGTCCCTTCTCTGGGGCCAACGTCCTGACTTTC. It yields the protein CASNSPFSGANVLTF.